Given below is one T cell receptor beta chain in context. The data originate from a study of memory CD4+ T cells and cytomegalovirus serostatus. Data came from immunoSEQ multiplex PCR; TCRdb stores just in-frame clones and leaves some out. Of approximately 88,000 clones detected, 80% appear once; the ten largest clones hold 3.5% to 4%. The sort gate was single viable CD3+CD4+CD8-CD45RO+ cells for memory CD4+ T cells. The CDR3 spans 19 residues. With 6 bases clipped from V and 2 bases from J, the junction kept 13 bases outside the gene matches. Germline values: CDR1 SGHAT, CDR2 FQNNGV. The V and J genes are TRBV11-2 and TRBJ2-3; 14 nucleotides agree with TRBD2. Material: memory CD4+ T cells from blood. The TCR was taken from an adult in good health and CMV-seropositive. The CDR3 protein is CASSFLPGTSGRSTDTQYF. The CDR3 nucleotides are TGTGCCAGCAGTTTCCTCCCAGGGACTAGCGGGAGATCCACAGATACGCAGTATTTT.